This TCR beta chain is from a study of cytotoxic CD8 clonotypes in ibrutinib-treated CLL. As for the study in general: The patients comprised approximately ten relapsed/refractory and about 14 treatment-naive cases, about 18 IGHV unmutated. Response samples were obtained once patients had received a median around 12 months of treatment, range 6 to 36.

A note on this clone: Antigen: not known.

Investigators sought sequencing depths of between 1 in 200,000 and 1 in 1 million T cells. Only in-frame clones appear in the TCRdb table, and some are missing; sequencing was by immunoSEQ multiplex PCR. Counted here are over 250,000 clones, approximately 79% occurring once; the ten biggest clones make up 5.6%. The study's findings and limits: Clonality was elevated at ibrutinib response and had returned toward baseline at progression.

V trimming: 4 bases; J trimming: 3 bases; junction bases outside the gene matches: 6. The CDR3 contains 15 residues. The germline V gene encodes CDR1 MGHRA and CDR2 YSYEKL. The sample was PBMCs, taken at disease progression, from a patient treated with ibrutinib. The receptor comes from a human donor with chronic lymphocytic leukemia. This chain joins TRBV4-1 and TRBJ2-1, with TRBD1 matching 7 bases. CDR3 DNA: TGCGCCAGCAGCCTCGGAAGGGGGCGCTACAATGAGCAGTTCTTC. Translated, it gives CASSLGRGRYNEQFF.